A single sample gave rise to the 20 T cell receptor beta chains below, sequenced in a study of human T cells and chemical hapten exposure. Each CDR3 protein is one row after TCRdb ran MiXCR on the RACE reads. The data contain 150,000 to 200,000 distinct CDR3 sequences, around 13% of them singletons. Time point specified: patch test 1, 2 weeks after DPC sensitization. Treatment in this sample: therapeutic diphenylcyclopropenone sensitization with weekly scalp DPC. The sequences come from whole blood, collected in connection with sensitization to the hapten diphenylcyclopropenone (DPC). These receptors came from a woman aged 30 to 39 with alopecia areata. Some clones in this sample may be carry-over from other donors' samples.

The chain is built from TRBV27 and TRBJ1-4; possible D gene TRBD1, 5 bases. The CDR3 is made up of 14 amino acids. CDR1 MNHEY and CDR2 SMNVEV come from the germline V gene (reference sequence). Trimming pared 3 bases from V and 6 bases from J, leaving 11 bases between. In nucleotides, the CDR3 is TGTGCCAGCAGTTTGGGGGGTTGGGATGAAAAACTGTTTTTT. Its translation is CASSLGGWDEKLFF.

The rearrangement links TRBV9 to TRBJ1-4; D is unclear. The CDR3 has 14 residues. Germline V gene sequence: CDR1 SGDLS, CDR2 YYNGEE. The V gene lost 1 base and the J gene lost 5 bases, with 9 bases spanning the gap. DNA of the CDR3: TGTGCCAGCAGCGTAAGTCAGAAGAATGAAAAACTGTTTTTT. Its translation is CASSVSQKNEKLFF.

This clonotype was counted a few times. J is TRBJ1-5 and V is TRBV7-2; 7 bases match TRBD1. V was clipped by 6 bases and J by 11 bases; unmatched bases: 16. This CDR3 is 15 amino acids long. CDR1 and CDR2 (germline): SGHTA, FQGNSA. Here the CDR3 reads CASSSQQGQLVAQHF. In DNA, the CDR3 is TGTGCCAGCAGTTCCCAACAGGGGCAATTGGTGGCCCAGCATTTT.

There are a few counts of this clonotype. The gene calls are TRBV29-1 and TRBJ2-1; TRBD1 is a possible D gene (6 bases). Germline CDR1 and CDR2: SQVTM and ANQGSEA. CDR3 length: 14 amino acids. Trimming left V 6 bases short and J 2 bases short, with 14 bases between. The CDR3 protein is CSVHRDMAYNEQFF. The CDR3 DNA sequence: TGCAGCGTCCACAGGGATATGGCCTACAATGAGCAGTTCTTC.

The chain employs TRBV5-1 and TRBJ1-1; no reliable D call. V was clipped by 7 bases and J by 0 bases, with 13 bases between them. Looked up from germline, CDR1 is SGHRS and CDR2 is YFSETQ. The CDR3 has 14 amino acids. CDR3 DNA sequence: TGCGCCAGCGCAGGACTAAAGATGAACACTGAAGCTTTCTTT. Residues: CASAGLKMNTEAFF.

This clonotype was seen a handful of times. The CDR3, as DNA: TGTGCCAGTAGTATAGATCGGGATGTGAGCAATCAGCCCCAGCATTTT. Translating gives CASSIDRDVSNQPQHF. The chain employs TRBV19 and TRBJ1-5; D gene uncertain. The CDR3 is 16 residues long. Germline CDR1 LNHDA, CDR2 SQIVND (reference sequence). Trimming cost V 0 bases and J 1 base, with 10 bases left between them.

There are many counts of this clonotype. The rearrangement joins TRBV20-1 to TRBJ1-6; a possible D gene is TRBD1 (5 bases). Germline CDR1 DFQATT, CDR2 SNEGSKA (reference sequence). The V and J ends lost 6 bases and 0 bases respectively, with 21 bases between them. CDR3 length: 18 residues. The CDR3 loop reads CSAKVGKYRSSYNSPLHF. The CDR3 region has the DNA TGCAGTGCCAAGGTGGGCAAATACAGGAGCTCCTATAATTCACCCCTCCACTTT.

CDR3 DNA sequence: TGTGCCAGCAGGACAGATACGGATTCACCCCTCCACTTT. It specifies CASRTDTDSPLHF. The chain couples TRBV28 to TRBJ1-6; D might be TRBD1 (5 bases). Per the germline V gene, CDR1 is MDHEN and CDR2 is SYDVKM. With 6 bases removed from V and 8 bases from J, the gap between germline ends came to 11 bases. This CDR3 region has 13 residues.

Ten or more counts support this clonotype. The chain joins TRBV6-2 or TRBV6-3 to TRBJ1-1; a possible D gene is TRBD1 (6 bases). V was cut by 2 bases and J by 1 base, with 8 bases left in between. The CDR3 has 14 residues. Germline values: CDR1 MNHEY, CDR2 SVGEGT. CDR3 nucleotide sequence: TGTGCCAGCAGTTACCCGACAGGGAACACTGAAGCTTTCTTT. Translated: CASSYPTGNTEAFF.

As DNA, the CDR3 is TGTGCCAGCAGCGCCCGACAGGGGCAGGGCGGCTACACCTTC. It is translated as CASSARQGQGGYTF. The chain is built from TRBV14 and TRBJ1-2, with 8 bases identical to TRBD1. There are 14 residues in the CDR3. CDR1 SGHDN and CDR2 FVKESK come from the germline V gene. The trim removed 5 bases at V and 8 bases at J, leaving 10 bases unmatched.

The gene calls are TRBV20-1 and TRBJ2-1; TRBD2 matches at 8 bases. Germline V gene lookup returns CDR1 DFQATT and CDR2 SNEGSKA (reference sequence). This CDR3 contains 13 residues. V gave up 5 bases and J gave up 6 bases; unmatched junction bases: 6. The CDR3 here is CSARAGAINEQFF. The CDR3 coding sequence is TGCAGTGCTCGAGCGGGAGCGATCAATGAGCAGTTCTTC.

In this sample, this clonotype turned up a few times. The CDR3 spells CASSYSGSSPPNQPQHF. The CDR3 DNA reads as TGTGCCAGCAGTTACTCAGGATCCTCCCCACCCAATCAGCCCCAGCATTTT. J is TRBJ1-5 and V is TRBV6-6; no clear D. This CDR3 region has 17 residues. The germline gives CDR1 MNHNY, CDR2 SVGAGI (reference sequence). Trimming removed 0 bases from V and 3 bases from J, with 15 bases in between.

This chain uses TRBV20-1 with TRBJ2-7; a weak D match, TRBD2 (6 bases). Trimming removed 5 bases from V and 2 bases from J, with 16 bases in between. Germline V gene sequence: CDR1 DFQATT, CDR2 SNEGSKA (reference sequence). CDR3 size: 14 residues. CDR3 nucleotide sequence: TGCAGTGCTGAACTAGCCCCTCTTACCTACGAGCAGTACTTC. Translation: CSAELAPLTYEQYF.

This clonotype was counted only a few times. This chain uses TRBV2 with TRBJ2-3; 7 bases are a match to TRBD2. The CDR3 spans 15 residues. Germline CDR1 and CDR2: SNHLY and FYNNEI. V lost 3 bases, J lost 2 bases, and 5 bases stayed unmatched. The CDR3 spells CASSELAAFTDTQYF. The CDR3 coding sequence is TGTGCCAGCAGTGAGCTAGCGGCATTCACAGATACGCAGTATTTT.

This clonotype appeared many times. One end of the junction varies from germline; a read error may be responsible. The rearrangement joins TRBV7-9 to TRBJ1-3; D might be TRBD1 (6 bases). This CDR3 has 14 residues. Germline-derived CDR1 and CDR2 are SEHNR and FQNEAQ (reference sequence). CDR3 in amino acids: CASSRQEGRPEDIF. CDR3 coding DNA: TGTGCCAGCAGCCGACAGGAGGGCCGCCCCGAGGACATTTTT.

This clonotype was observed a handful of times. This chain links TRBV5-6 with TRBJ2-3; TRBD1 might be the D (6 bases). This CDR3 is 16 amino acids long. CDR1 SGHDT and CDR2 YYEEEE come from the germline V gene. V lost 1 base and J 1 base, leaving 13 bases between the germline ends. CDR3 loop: CASSLIAGARTDTQYF. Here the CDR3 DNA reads TGTGCCAGCAGCTTGATCGCAGGGGCCCGCACAGATACGCAGTATTTT.

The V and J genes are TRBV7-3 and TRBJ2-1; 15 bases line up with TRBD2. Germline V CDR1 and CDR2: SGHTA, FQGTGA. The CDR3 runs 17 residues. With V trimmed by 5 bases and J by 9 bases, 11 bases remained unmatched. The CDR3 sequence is CASSPRGLAGGPGEQFF. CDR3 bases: TGTGCCAGCAGCCCTCGCGGACTAGCGGGAGGGCCGGGTGAGCAGTTCTTC.

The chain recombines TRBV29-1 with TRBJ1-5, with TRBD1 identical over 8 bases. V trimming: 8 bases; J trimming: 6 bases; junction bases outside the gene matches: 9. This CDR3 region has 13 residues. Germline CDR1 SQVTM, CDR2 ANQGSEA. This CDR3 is CSSSQGAGQPQHF. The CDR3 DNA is TGCAGCTCCAGTCAGGGGGCAGGTCAGCCCCAGCATTTT. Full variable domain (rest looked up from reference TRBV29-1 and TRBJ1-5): SAVISQKPSRDICQRGTSLTIQCQVDSQVTMMFWYRQQPGQSLTLIATANQGSEATYESGFVIDKFPISRPNLTFSTLTVSNMSPEDSSIYLCSSSQGAGQPQHFGDGTRLSIL.

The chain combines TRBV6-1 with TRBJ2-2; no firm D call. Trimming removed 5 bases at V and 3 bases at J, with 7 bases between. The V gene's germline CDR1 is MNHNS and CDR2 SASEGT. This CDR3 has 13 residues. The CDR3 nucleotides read TGTGCCAGCAGTATAGGTGACACCGGGGAGCTGTTTTTT. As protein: CASSIGDTGELFF.

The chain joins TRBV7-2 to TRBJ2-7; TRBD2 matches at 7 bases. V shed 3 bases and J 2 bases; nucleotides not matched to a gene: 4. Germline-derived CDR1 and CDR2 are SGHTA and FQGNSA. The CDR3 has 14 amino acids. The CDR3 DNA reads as TGTGCCAGCAGCTTGGTCGGGGGGACCTACGAGCAGTACTTC. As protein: CASSLVGGTYEQYF. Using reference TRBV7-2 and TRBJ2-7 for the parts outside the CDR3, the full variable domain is GAGVSQSPSNKVTEKGKDVELRCDPISGHTALYWYRQSLGQGLEFLIYFQGNSAPDKSGLPSDRFSAERTGGSVSTLTIQRTQQEDSAVYLCASSLVGGTYEQYFGPGTRLTVT.